This TCR beta chain is drawn from a study of cytotoxic CD8 clonotypes in ibrutinib-treated CLL. Comment on this clone: Its matching antigen is unknown.

Study-level points and caveats: Patients had baseline clonality above age-matched healthy donors, and this clonality moved with circulating CD8+ T-cell counts.

V gave up 0 bases and J gave up 2 bases; unmatched junction bases: 6. The CDR3 is made up of 16 amino acids. In germline, CDR1 is SGDLS, CDR2 YYNGEE. Profiling relied on immunoSEQ multiplex PCR, and the TCRdb table lists in-frame clones only, not all of them. The data contain approximately 200,000 clones, around three quarters of them singletons. The source material was PBMCs, sampled after 24 months of ibrutinib treatment. The TCR was taken from a human donor with chronic lymphocytic leukemia. V and J are TRBV9 and TRBJ2-3; 7 nucleotides align to TRBD2. In nucleotides, the CDR3 is TGTGCCAGCAGCGTAGATTCTAGCGGCGACACAGATACGCAGTATTTT. It codes for CASSVDSSGDTDTQYF.